These 31 T cell receptor beta chains originate from one sample sequenced in a study of T-cell reconstitution after alpha-beta-depleted transplantation in children. Preparation of the TCRbeta library was carried out with unique molecular identifiers. From the PCR reads, TCRdb called clonotypes with MiXCR, one entry per CDR3 protein. The sample has 200,000 to 300,000 distinct CDR3 sequences; 25% are singletons. The sequencing here drew on PBMCs, taken before TCRalphabeta/CD19-depleted stem cell transplant. The receptors originated from a girl aged 2-9 years with Fanconi anemia, due to receive a stem cell transplant.

This clonotype was picked up many times. The chain is built from TRBV6-5 and TRBJ1-2, with 8 bases lining up with TRBD1. This CDR3 region has 15 residues. Per germline, CDR1 MNHEY and CDR2 SVGAGI. The V segment lost 5 bases and the J segment 0 bases; nucleotides outside the gene matches: 5. The CDR3 reads CASSRSGGSNYGYTF. DNA of the CDR3: TGTGCCAGCAGTCGCTCAGGGGGCTCTAACTATGGCTACACCTTC.

A few counts support this clonotype. CDR3 DNA sequence: TGTGCCAGCAGCGTAGACGGTGACCAAGAGACCCAGTACTTC. Its protein is CASSVDGDQETQYF. The chain employs TRBV9 and TRBJ2-5; D remains unclear. The V end was cut by 0 bases, the J end by 0 bases, with 6 bases between. The CDR3 sequence is 14 residues long. Germline V gives CDR1 SGDLS, CDR2 YYNGEE.

The chain joins TRBV20-1 to TRBJ2-3, with 8 nucleotides matching TRBD2. The V and J ends lost 3 bases and 4 bases, in that order; junction bases with no gene match: 18. Per germline, CDR1 DFQATT and CDR2 SNEGSKA (reference sequence). The CDR3 consists of 18 residues. The CDR3 bases are TGCAGTGCTAGTTGGGTCTTATCGACTAGCGCAACTCCAGATACGCAGTATTTT. It is translated as CSASWVLSTSATPDTQYF.

The chain employs TRBV15 and TRBJ2-2, with D tentatively TRBD1 (6 bases). The CDR3 totals 13 residues. V dropped 7 bases and J dropped 1 base, with 7 bases sitting between them. From germline, CDR1 is LNHNV and CDR2 YYDKDF (reference sequence). The CDR3 sequence is CATMTGNTGELFF. CDR3 DNA: TGTGCCACCATGACAGGGAACACCGGGGAGCTGTTTTTT.

This clonotype was counted many times. This chain links TRBV29-1 with TRBJ1-2; a weak D match, TRBD1 (6 bases). This CDR3 has 12 residues. Per the germline V gene, CDR1 is SQVTM and CDR2 is ANQGSEA. Trimming took off 5 bases at V and 6 bases at J, with 13 bases between the two ends. The CDR3 DNA reads TGCAGCGTTAAGGCAGGGGCGAATGGCTACACCTTC. Translating gives CSVKAGANGYTF.

This clonotype has a count of ten or more. The V and J genes are TRBV12-3 or TRBV12-4 and TRBJ2-3, with TRBD1 matching over 10 bases. The length of the CDR3 is 14 residues. Germline trimming cut 3 bases from V and 5 bases from J; bases unmatched to any gene: 2. The CDR3 DNA reads TGTGCCAGCAGTTTGACAGGGGGCGTAGATACGCAGTATTTT. Translating it yields CASSLTGGVDTQYF.

The chain combines TRBV7-1 with TRBJ2-1; 12 bases match TRBD2. TRBV7-1 is sorted into the ORF group, with uncertain function. V lost 5 bases and J lost 4; bases outside the gene matches: 18. The CDR3 length is 20 residues. Written as DNA, the CDR3 is TGTGCCAGCAGCCCACGACTAGCGGGAGATACCCCCCCCACTTACAATGAGCAGTTCTTC. Amino acids: CASSPRLAGDTPPTYNEQFF.

This sequence joins TRBV7-6 and TRBJ1-2, with D tentatively TRBD1 (6 bases). V was clipped by 5 bases and J by 4 bases, with 17 bases between them. Germline V gene lookup returns CDR1 SGHVS and CDR2 FNYEAQ. This CDR3 contains 15 residues. Here the CDR3 DNA reads TGTGCCAGCAGCCCCTATAAGATGACAGGCTATGGCTACACCTTC. Translation gives CASSPYKMTGYGYTF.

This clonotype was seen a handful of times. The J gene is TRBJ2-2, the V gene TRBV12-3 or TRBV12-4; D remains unclear. There are 14 residues in the CDR3. Trimming shortened V by 4 bases and J by 1 base, and 7 bases separated the two germline ends. CDR3 residues: CASSSGLNTGELFF. CDR3 bases: TGTGCCAGCAGTTCCGGGCTGAACACCGGGGAGCTGTTTTTT.

This clonotype showed up just a few times. The rearrangement links TRBV9 to TRBJ2-1; TRBD1 is a possible D gene (5 bases). V was cut by 0 bases and J by 0 bases, with 10 bases left in between. CDR3 length: 16 residues. Germline V CDR1 and CDR2: SGDLS, YYNGEE. DNA of the CDR3: TGTGCCAGCAGCGTAGAGTCAGGGTACTCCTACAATGAGCAGTTCTTC. This encodes CASSVESGYSYNEQFF.

The chain carries TRBV6-6 and TRBJ2-1; 7 positions match TRBD1. V lost 8 bases, J lost 9 bases, and 10 bases stayed unmatched. CDR3 length equals 13 residues. Germline V CDR1 and CDR2: MNHNY, SVGAGI (reference sequence). CDR3 nucleotide sequence: TGTGCCAGCGGGACGACCAGGGGGAGTGAGCAGTTCTTC. This encodes CASGTTRGSEQFF.

This rearrangement joins TRBV9 to TRBJ2-3; D possibly corresponds to TRBD2 (6 bases). The ends were cut back, 0 bases at V and 0 bases at J, with 8 bases in the middle. The CDR3 is 15 residues long. Germline V gene lookup returns CDR1 SGDLS and CDR2 YYNGEE. This chain's CDR3 is CASSVASGSTDTQYF. The CDR3 DNA is TGTGCCAGCAGCGTAGCCAGCGGGAGCACAGATACGCAGTATTTT.

This clonotype was found a few times. The chain joins TRBV20-1 to TRBJ2-3; D not certain. Trimming left V 1 base short and J 0 bases short, with 11 bases between. The CDR3 totals 15 residues. From germline, CDR1 is DFQATT and CDR2 SNEGSKA (reference sequence). The CDR3 region has the DNA TGCAGTGCTAGAGTTGGCGGTACGAGCACAGATACGCAGTATTTT. Protein sequence: CSARVGGTSTDTQYF.

In this sample, this clonotype turned up many times. The CDR3 sequence is CASSLWGTSLYEQYF. CDR3 bases: TGTGCCAGCAGTTTATGGGGGACTAGTTTATACGAGCAGTACTTC. This chain connects TRBV27 to TRBJ2-7, with 8 bases identical to TRBD2. V lost 1 base to trimming and J lost 4 bases; unmatched junction nucleotides: 6. CDR1 MNHEY and CDR2 SMNVEV come from the germline V gene (reference sequence). The CDR3 length is 15 residues.

This clonotype was seen many times. The rearrangement links TRBV4-2 to TRBJ2-1; 11 bases agree with TRBD2. Germline loops: CDR1 LGHNA, CDR2 YNFKEQ. This CDR3 is built from 16 residues. The junction had 7 bases not matched to a gene; V was cut back by 1 base and J by 8 bases. CDR3 in amino acids: CASSQGSGRASDEQFF. For the CDR3, the DNA is TGTGCCAGCAGCCAAGGTAGCGGGAGGGCCAGTGATGAGCAGTTCTTC.

This clonotype was observed many times. The rearrangement uses TRBV20-1 and TRBJ2-7; D is unresolved. Trimming pared 3 bases from V and 1 base from J, leaving 4 bases between. This CDR3 is 11 amino acids long. Germline values: CDR1 DFQATT, CDR2 SNEGSKA (reference sequence). CDR3 DNA: TGCAGTGCTAGTATTTCCTACGAGCAGTACTTC. This translates into CSASISYEQYF.

This clonotype was found many times. The genes are TRBV5-1 and TRBJ2-3, with a possible D match to TRBD2 (6 bases). This CDR3 spans 16 amino acids. From germline, CDR1 is SGHRS and CDR2 YFSETQ. Trimming stripped 4 bases from V and 3 bases from J, with 18 bases between. Here the CDR3 reads CASSAVRGSKTDTQYF. CDR3 nucleotides: TGCGCCAGCAGCGCGGTTCGGGGGTCTAAAACAGATACGCAGTATTTT.

This clonotype has a count of ten or more. This chain joins TRBV4-2 and TRBJ2-5, with TRBD2 identical over 9 bases. Germline V gene lookup returns CDR1 LGHNA and CDR2 YNFKEQ. The CDR3 runs to 14 residues. The junction had 0 bases not matched to a gene; V was cut back by 1 base and J by 3 bases. CDR3 DNA sequence: TGTGCCAGCAGCCAAGGGACTAGCGAAGAGACCCAGTACTTC. Translated: CASSQGTSEETQYF.

This clonotype has ten or more counts. The chain employs TRBV14 and TRBJ2-7; 8 bases are a match to TRBD1. There are 13 residues in the CDR3. Unmatched junction bases numbered 8, after V lost 6 bases and J lost 7 bases. The germline V gene encodes CDR1 SGHDN and CDR2 FVKESK. The CDR3 DNA sequence: TGTGCCAGCAGAGGACAGGGCACGGGGGAGCAGTACTTC. This encodes CASRGQGTGEQYF.

The V and J genes are TRBV10-1 and TRBJ2-4; D is possibly TRBD1 (7 bases). CDR3 length: 12 residues. CDR1 and CDR2 (germline): WNHNN, SYGVQD (reference sequence). Deletions cut 6 bases from V and 7 bases from J, with 10 bases between. Here the CDR3 DNA reads TGCGCCAGCAGACAGGGGAGGAACATTCAGTACTTC. Translating gives CASRQGRNIQYF.

A few counts support this clonotype. The chain joins TRBV7-9 to TRBJ2-4; 8 bases align to TRBD1. Germline V lookup: CDR1 SEHNR, CDR2 FQNEAQ (reference sequence). J was trimmed by 0 bases and V by 4 bases; bases with no gene match: 5. This CDR3 is 16 amino acids long. CDR3 residues: CASSSRTGKAKNIQYF. The CDR3 nucleotides read TGTGCCAGCAGCTCACGGACAGGGAAAGCCAAAAACATTCAGTACTTC.

The genes are TRBV29-1 and TRBJ2-2; D gene uncertain. Per germline, CDR1 SQVTM and CDR2 ANQGSEA. This CDR3 region has 15 residues. V was pared by 0 bases and J by 0 bases, with 8 bases between. The CDR3 spells CSVEDARTNTGELFF. The CDR3 region has the DNA TGCAGCGTTGAAGATGCCAGGACGAACACCGGGGAGCTGTTTTTT.

This clonotype was seen at least ten times. The J gene is TRBJ2-4, the V gene TRBV6-2 or TRBV6-3, with D perhaps matching TRBD1 (5 bases). Per germline, CDR1 MNHEY and CDR2 SVGEGT. The CDR3 extends over 14 amino acids. V lost 1 base, J lost 2 bases, and 6 bases lay in between. The CDR3 nucleotides are TGTGCCAGCAGTTACTGGACAACCAAAAACATTCAGTACTTC. Translation: CASSYWTTKNIQYF.

This clonotype appeared many times. The chain has TRBV20-1 and TRBJ2-1; TRBD1 aligns across 9 bases. V lost 4 bases and J lost 4; bases outside the gene matches: 8. Germline CDR1 DFQATT, CDR2 SNEGSKA (reference sequence). CDR3 length equals 15 residues. The CDR3: CSATRPGQGYNEQFF. As DNA, the CDR3 is TGCAGTGCTACTCGGCCGGGACAGGGATACAATGAGCAGTTCTTC.

As DNA, the CDR3 is TGTGCCAGCAGTTTCCGAGGGGGCGGGGGCTACACCTTC. Its translation: CASSFRGGGGYTF. The gene calls are TRBV12-3 or TRBV12-4 and TRBJ1-2, with 7 nucleotides matching TRBD1. The CDR3 contains 13 residues. V was clipped by 3 bases and J by 8 bases; unmatched bases: 6.

The rearrangement uses TRBV6-1 and TRBJ2-2; possibly TRBD1 for D (6 bases). Trimming shortened V by 1 base and J by 3 bases, and 9 bases separated the two germline ends. CDR1 is MNHNS, CDR2 SASEGT, per germline. CDR3 length equals 15 residues. The CDR3 DNA is TGTGCCAGCAGTGAAGTGAACAGGGACACCGGGGAGCTGTTTTTT. It translates to CASSEVNRDTGELFF.

V gene TRBV6-1 combines with J gene TRBJ2-5, with no clear D. Trimming shortened V by 1 base and J by 1 base, and 10 bases separated the two germline ends. The CDR3 spans 15 residues. CDR1 is MNHNS, CDR2 SASEGT, per germline. As DNA, the CDR3 is TGTGCCAGCAGTGAAGGAGAACTTGTCCAAGAGACCCAGTACTTC. It translates to CASSEGELVQETQYF.

The V call is TRBV11-3, the J call TRBJ2-2; D remains unclear. The V end was cut by 5 bases, the J end by 2 bases, with 9 bases between. Germline V gene sequence: CDR1 SGHNT, CDR2 YENEEA. The CDR3 is 14 residues long. This CDR3 reads CASSKDGNTGELFF. Here the CDR3 DNA reads TGTGCCAGCAGCAAAGACGGCAACACCGGGGAGCTGTTTTTT.

This clonotype was picked up many times. This chain links TRBV3-1 with TRBJ1-1; 7 nucleotides agree with TRBD1. The J segment lost 6 bases and the V segment lost 6 bases, leaving 4 bases of the junction unmatched. This CDR3 is built from 12 residues. CDR1 LGHDT and CDR2 YNNKEL come from the germline V gene (reference sequence). The CDR3 sequence is CASSRQGAEAFF. CDR3 nucleotides: TGTGCCAGCAGTCGACAGGGAGCTGAAGCTTTCTTT. Together with reference TRBV3-1 and TRBJ1-1, the CDR3 gives the full variable domain: DTAVSQTPKYLVTQMGNDKSIKCEQNLGHDTMYWYKQDSKKFLKIMFSYNNKELIINETVPNRFSPKSPDKAHLNLHINSLELGDSAVYFCASSRQGAEAFFGQGTRLTVV.

J is TRBJ2-2 and V is TRBV5-1, with 10 bases identical to TRBD2. The CDR3 runs to 16 residues. V shed 3 bases and J 2 bases; nucleotides not matched to a gene: 4. The germline gives CDR1 SGHRS, CDR2 YFSETQ. The chain's CDR3 is CASSWGLATNTGELFF. The CDR3, as DNA: TGCGCCAGCAGCTGGGGACTAGCGACAAACACCGGGGAGCTGTTTTTT.

This clonotype was counted many times. This rearrangement joins TRBV29-1 to TRBJ2-1; no clear D. Germline CDR1 SQVTM, CDR2 ANQGSEA. CDR3 length equals 11 residues. CDR3 in DNA: TGCGTGGGGTTTTTCTACAATGAGCAGTTCTTC. It yields the protein CVGFFYNEQFF.